Shown below are 8 T cell receptor beta chains from a single sample sequenced in a study of CD8 T cells in ankylosing spondylitis. TCRdb called the 5' RACE reads again in MiXCR, with one record for every CDR3 protein. The table has 200,000 or so distinct CDR3 sequences, 10% to 15% seen once. Sequenced: blood, either unsorted or a sorted T cell fraction (not recorded which). The receptors come from a female donor with ankylosing spondylitis or in good health (not recorded which).

There are many counts of this clonotype. The genes are TRBV3-1 and TRBJ1-5, with a tentative D call TRBD1 (5 bases). Trimming removed 3 bases at V and 5 bases at J, with 11 bases between. The CDR3 runs to 14 residues. Germline loops: CDR1 LGHDT, CDR2 YNNKEL (reference sequence). CDR3 nucleotides: TGTGCCAGCAGCCAGGAGGGGTTCTATCAGCCCCAGCATTTT. This encodes CASSQEGFYQPQHF.

This clonotype was counted between two and nine times. The rearrangement uses TRBV19 and TRBJ2-2; D is ambiguous. Germline values: CDR1 LNHDA, CDR2 SQIVND (reference sequence). V dropped 6 bases and J dropped 0 bases, with 8 bases sitting between them. This CDR3 has 14 residues. This chain's CDR3 is CASRTLSNTGELFF. The CDR3 DNA sequence: TGTGCCAGTAGAACCCTATCGAACACCGGGGAGCTGTTTTTT.

This clonotype was observed many times. This rearrangement joins TRBV4-3 to TRBJ1-5; D uncertain. V gave up 0 bases and J gave up 4 bases, with 10 bases separating them. CDR1 is LGHNA and CDR2 is YSLEER in the germline V gene. The CDR3 sequence is 15 residues long. The CDR3 DNA follows: TGCGCCAGCAGCCAAGATCACGGGATAAATCAGCCCCAGCATTTT. Amino acid sequence: CASSQDHGINQPQHF.

The table lists this clonotype with many counts. This chain links TRBV20-1 with TRBJ2-1; D uncertain. Trimming removed 2 bases from V and 3 bases from J, with 11 bases in between. Per germline, CDR1 DFQATT and CDR2 SNEGSKA (reference sequence). CDR3 length: 14 amino acids. The CDR3 sequence: CSARRLSRYNEQFF. The DNA of the CDR3 is TGCAGTGCTAGACGGCTCTCCCGCTACAATGAGCAGTTCTTC.

This clonotype was seen ten or more times. The chain carries TRBV7-2 and TRBJ2-3; possible D gene TRBD1, 6 bases. CDR1 SGHTA and CDR2 FQGNSA come from the germline V gene. The CDR3 has 15 residues. V shed 0 bases and J shed 2 bases, with 9 bases lying between them. The CDR3 DNA reads as TGTGCCAGCAGCTTAGCACAGGGCCCCACAGATACGCAGTATTTT. It specifies CASSLAQGPTDTQYF.

This clonotype was picked up many times. This chain connects TRBV12-3 or TRBV12-4 to TRBJ2-7, with D possibly matching TRBD2 (6 bases). The CDR3 has 14 residues. V gave up 3 bases and J gave up 6 bases, with 15 bases separating them. The CDR3 sequence is CASSFTAGTAEQYF. CDR3 DNA sequence: TGTGCCAGCAGTTTTACGGCAGGGACTGCCGAGCAGTACTTC.

Ten or more counts support this clonotype. This chain links TRBV20-1 with TRBJ2-7; 8 nucleotides line up with TRBD2. CDR1 and CDR2 (germline): DFQATT, SNEGSKA (reference sequence). CDR3 length equals 14 residues. Trimming cost V 5 bases and J 2 bases; bases outside gene matches: 8. CDR3 loop: CSAHWREDAYEQYF. The CDR3, as DNA: TGCAGTGCTCACTGGCGGGAGGACGCCTACGAGCAGTACTTC.

This clonotype was seen a handful of times. The CDR3 DNA reads TGTGCCAGTAGTATCACCTTGGACGGTTCCTACGAGCAGTACTTC. This translates into CASSITLDGSYEQYF. The chain carries TRBV19 and TRBJ2-7; D not resolved. This CDR3 region has 15 residues. Trimming cost V 3 bases and J 1 base, with 13 bases left between them. Germline V gene lookup returns CDR1 LNHDA and CDR2 SQIVND (reference sequence).